This T cell receptor beta chain was observed in a study of cytomegalovirus exposure and HLA in healthy donors. Points from the study as a whole: Later work found most CMV-associated TCR beta chains apparently HLA-restricted.

Both 60 Vbeta primers and 13 Jbeta primers went into the PCR. Sequencing used immunoSEQ multiplex PCR; TCRdb keeps in-frame clones, though not all of them. The sample holds over 150,000 clones, roughly 75% seen once. This CDR3 is 15 amino acids long. V dropped 7 bases and J dropped 2 bases, with 17 bases sitting between them. CDR1 MNHEY and CDR2 SVGAGI come from the germline V gene. At the time of sampling, donors were nominally healthy, though unrecorded immune exposures were likely. With regard to this clone: Its target is not known.

This clonotype originated in a young man in good health and CMV-seropositive. The rearrangement links TRBV6-5 to TRBJ1-2; D may be TRBD1 (6 bases). The sequencing sample was made of PBMCs. The CDR3 protein is CASTSSGGANYGYTF. Written as DNA, the CDR3 is TGTGCCAGCACCTCAAGTGGGGGGGCGAACTATGGCTACACCTTC.